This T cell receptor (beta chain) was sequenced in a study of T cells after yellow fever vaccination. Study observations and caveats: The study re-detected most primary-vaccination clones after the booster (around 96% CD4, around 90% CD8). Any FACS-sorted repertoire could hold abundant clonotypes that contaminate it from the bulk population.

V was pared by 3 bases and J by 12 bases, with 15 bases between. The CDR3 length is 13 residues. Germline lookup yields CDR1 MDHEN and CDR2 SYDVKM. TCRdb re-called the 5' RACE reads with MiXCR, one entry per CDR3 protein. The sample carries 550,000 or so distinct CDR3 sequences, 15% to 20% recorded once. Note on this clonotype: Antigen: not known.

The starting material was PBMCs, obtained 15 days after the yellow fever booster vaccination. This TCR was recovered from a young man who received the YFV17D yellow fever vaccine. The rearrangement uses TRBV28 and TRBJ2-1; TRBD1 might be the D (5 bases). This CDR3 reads CASSFQTLRGQFF. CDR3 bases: TGTGCCAGCAGTTTTCAAACTCTTAGGGGGCAGTTCTTC.